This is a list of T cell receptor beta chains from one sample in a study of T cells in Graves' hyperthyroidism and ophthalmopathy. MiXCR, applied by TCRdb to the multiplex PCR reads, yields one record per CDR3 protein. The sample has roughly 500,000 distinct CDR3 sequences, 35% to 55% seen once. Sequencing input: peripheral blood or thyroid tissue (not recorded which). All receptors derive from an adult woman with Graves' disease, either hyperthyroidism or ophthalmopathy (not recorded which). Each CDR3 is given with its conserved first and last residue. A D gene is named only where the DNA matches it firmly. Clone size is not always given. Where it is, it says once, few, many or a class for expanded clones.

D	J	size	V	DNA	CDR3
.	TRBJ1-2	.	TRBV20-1	TGCAGTGCAGAAAGGGGTGGGGGGCGAGGCTACACCTTC	CSAERGGGRGYTF
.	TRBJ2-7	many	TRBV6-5	TGTGCCAGCAGCCCGGAAACCTACGAGCAGTACTTC	CASSPETYEQYF
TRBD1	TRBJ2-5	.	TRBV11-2	TGTGCCAGCAGCCCATTAAGGGGACAGGGACGAAACGAGACCCAGTACTTC	CASSPLRGQGRNETQYF
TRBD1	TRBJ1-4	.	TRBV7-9	TGTGCCAGCACCCCGGGGACAGGAACTAATGAAAAACTGTTTTTT	CASTPGTGTNEKLFF
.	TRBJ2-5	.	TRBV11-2	TGTGCCAGCAGCACCCGAGGGAAAGGTGTAGAGACCCAGTACTTC	CASSTRGKGVETQYF
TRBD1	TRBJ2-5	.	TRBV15	TGTGCCTCAAAGGATTGGGCAGGGGGCGCGGAAGAGACCCAGTACTTC	CASKDWAGGAEETQYF
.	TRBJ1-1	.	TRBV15	TGTGCCACCAGCCCTTACGACACTGAAGCTTTCTTT	CATSPYDTEAFF
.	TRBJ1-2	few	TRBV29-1	TGCAGCGTTGTGGGGCCCAACTATGGCTACACCTTC	CSVVGPNYGYTF
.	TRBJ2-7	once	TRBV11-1	TGTGCCAGCAGCGGGAGTACGGCTTACTACGAGCAGTACTTC	CASSGSTAYYEQYF
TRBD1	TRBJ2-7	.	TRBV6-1	TGTGCCAGCAGCGACGAAGGACAGGGCTACGAGCAGTACTTC	CASSDEGQGYEQYF
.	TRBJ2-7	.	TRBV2	TGTGCTAGAGCCCTCCTGACTAGTACCTACGAGCAGTACTTC	CARALLTSTYEQYF
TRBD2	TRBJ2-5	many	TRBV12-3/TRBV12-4	TGTGCCAGCAGTCCCTCCTTACGTGCGGGAGGCACAAAAGAGACCCAGTACTTC	CASSPSLRAGGTKETQYF
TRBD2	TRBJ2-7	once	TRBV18	TGTGCCAGCTCACCGGGCGGGAGGCCCCCCTACGAGCAGTACTTC	CASSPGGRPPYEQYF
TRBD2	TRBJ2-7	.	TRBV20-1	TGCAGTGCTAGAGATCACGTCGGCGGGGGGGATAGGGTCTACGAGCAGTACTTC	CSARDHVGGGDRVYEQYF
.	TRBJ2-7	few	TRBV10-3	TGTGCCATCAGTGAAAGAAGTCCCCCCGAGCAGTACTTC	CAISERSPPEQYF
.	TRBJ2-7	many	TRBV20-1	TGCAGTGCTCCCCAAACTCACAGGACCTACGAGCAGTACTTC	CSAPQTHRTYEQYF
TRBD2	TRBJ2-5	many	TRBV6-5	TGTGCCAGCAGTTGGCCGACTTGGGTAGCGGGGAAAGAGACCCAGTACTTC	CASSWPTWVAGKETQYF
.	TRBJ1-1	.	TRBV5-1	TGCGCCAGCAGCTTGGATTTAGGGAACACTGAAGCTTTCTTT	CASSLDLGNTEAFF
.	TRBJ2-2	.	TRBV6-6	TGTGCCAGCAGTACCGGGACGGGGACCGGGGAGCTGTTTTTT	CASSTGTGTGELFF
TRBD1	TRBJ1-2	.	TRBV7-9	TGTGCCAGCAGCGGCAGGGGGTTCGGCTACACCTTC	CASSGRGFGYTF
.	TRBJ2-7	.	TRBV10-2	TGCGCCAGCAGTGAGGGTCAGGCGTACGAGCAGTACTTC	CASSEGQAYEQYF
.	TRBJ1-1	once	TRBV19	TGTGCCAGTATGGCCGTTGGGTTTGACACTGAAGCTTTCTTT	CASMAVGFDTEAFF
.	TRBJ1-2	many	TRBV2	TGTGCCAGCAGTGCTGGGCGGGCCCCAAAAATCTATGGCTACACCTTC	CASSAGRAPKIYGYTF
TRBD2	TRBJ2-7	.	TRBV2	TGTGCCAGCAGCCATCGACTAGCGGGAGAGGACGAGCAGTACTTC	CASSHRLAGEDEQYF
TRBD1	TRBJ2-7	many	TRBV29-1	TGCAGCGTTGGACAGGGGAGATACGAGCAGTACTTC	CSVGQGRYEQYF
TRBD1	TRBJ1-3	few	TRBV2	TGTGCCAGCAGTCGGGACAGGGTGGGCAACACCATATATTTT	CASSRDRVGNTIYF